There are many counts of the clone carrying this T cell receptor (beta chain). Its antigen remains unknown. The sample belongs to a study of early T cells in non-severe SARS-CoV-2 infection. Study-level information: Sequencing was performed on bulk RNA from unsorted whole blood, leaving chains unpaired. Study observations and caveats: VDJdb matching skewed toward anti-spike CD8 responses, missing private and CD4 specificities.

The V gene's germline CDR1 is DFQATT and CDR2 SNEGSKA (reference sequence). V shed 3 bases and J 6 bases; nucleotides not matched to a gene: 6. The CDR3 sequence is 14 residues long. Unique molecular identifiers were added to individual cDNA molecules. MiXCR, applied by TCRdb to the 5' RACE reads, yields one record per CDR3 protein. The profile shows about 34,000 distinct CDR3 sequences, 5.5% to 7.5% of them singletons. The sequence derives from an adult who was a healthcare worker with PCR-confirmed SARS-CoV-2 infection or an uninfected control (not recorded which). Material for sequencing was whole blood. The chain has TRBV20-1 and TRBJ1-5; TRBD1 matches 9 bases. The DNA for the CDR3 is TGCAGTGCTAGGACGGGACAGGGCGGTCAGCCCCAGCATTTT. It codes for CSARTGQGGQPQHF.